The sequence of this T cell receptor beta chain was determined in a study of T-cell memory formation after mild COVID-19. Across the whole study: There were largely donor-specific TCR clusters. Whole-study results and caveats: For second-wave clones that peaked at day 37, SARS-CoV-2 specificity went unverified. Clones that shrank (day 15 to 85) were balanced CD4/CD8, whereas later expanders leaned CD4+.

Comments on this clonotype: No antigen is known for it.

TCR alpha and TCR beta cDNA libraries with sample barcodes and UMIs came from 5'RACE using constant-segment primers. TCRdb reprocessed the 5' RACE reads via MiXCR and lists one record per CDR3 protein. The sample comprises about 560,000 distinct CDR3 sequences, about a fifth of which are singletons, and about 8.7% rests with the top ten. The length of the CDR3 is 13 residues. The V gene lost 2 bases and the J gene lost 5 bases, with 10 bases spanning the gap. Per germline, CDR1 GTSNPN and CDR2 SVGIG (reference sequence). Material for sequencing was PBMCs or a T cell subset sorted from them (not recorded which). The chain couples TRBV30 to TRBJ2-1; perhaps TRBD2 as D (6 bases). The TCR comes from an adult woman who had mild COVID-19 (a few samples of this study predate the infection). Cell type and time point are not known. The DNA for the CDR3 is TGTGCCTGGAGTTTGGGACTCAACAATGAGCAGTTCTTC. Its translation is CAWSLGLNNEQFF.